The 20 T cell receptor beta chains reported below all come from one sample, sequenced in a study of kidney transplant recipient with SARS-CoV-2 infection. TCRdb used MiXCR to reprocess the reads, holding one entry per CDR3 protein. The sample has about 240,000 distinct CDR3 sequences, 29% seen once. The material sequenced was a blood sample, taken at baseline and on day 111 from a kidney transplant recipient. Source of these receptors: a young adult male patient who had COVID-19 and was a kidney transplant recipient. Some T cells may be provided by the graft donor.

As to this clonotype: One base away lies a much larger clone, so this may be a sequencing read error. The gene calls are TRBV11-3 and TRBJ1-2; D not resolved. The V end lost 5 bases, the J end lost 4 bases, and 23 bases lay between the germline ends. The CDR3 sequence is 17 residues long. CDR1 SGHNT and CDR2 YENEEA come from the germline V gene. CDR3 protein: CASSVTSNLGKTYGYTF. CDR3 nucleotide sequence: TGTGCCAGCAGCGTGACTTCCAATCTCGGAAAGACCTATGGCTACACCTTC.

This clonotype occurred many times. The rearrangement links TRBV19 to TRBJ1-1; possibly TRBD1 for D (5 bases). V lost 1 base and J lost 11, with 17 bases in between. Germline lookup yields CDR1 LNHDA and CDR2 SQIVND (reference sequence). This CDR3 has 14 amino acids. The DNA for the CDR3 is TGTGCCAGTAGTATAGGTTCGGTATTGAACAGGGCTTTCTTT. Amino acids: CASSIGSVLNRAFF.

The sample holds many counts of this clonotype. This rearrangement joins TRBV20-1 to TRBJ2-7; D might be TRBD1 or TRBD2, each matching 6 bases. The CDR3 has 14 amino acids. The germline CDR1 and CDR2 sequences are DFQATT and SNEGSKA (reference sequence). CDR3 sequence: CSPTLGRGLYEQYF. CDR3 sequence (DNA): TGCAGCCCAACCTTAGGACGGGGGCTCTACGAGCAGTACTTC.

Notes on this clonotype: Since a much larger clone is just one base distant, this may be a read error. CDR3 sequence (DNA): TGTGCCGGCAGCGTAGATACCGGCGGTGAAAAACTGTTTTTT. It yields the protein CAGSVDTGGEKLFF. The chain combines TRBV9 with TRBJ1-4; no clear D. Looked up from germline, CDR1 is SGDLS and CDR2 is YYNGEE. The CDR3 sequence is 14 residues long.

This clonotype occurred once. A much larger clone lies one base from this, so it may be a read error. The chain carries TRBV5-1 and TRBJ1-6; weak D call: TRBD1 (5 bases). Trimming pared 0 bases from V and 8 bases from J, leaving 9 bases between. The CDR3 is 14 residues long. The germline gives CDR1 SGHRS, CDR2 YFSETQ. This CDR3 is CASSLGLGDSPLHF. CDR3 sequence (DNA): TGCGCCAGCAGCTTGGGATTAGGGGATTCACCCCTCCACTTT. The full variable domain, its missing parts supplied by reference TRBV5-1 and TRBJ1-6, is KAGVTQTPRYLIKTRGQQVTLSCSPISGHRSVSWYQQTPGQGLQFLFEYFSETQRNKGNFPGRFSGRQFSNSRSEMNVSTLELGDSALYLCASSLGLGDSPLHFGNGTRLTVT.

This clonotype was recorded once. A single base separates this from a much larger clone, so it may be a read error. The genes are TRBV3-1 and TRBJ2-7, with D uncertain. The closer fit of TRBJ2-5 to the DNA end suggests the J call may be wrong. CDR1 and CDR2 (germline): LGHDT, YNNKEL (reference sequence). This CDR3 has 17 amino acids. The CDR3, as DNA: TGTGCCAGCAGCTGGGATTATCCCATTTCTTTCTCTGAGACCCAGTACTTC. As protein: CASSWDYPISFSETQYF.

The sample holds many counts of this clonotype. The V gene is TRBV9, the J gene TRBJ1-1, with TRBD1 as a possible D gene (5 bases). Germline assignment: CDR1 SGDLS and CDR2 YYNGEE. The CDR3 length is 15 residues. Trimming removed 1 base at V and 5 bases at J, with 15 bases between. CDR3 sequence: CASSVLGDSGTEAFF. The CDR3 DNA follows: TGTGCCAGCAGCGTATTAGGAGACAGTGGGACTGAAGCTTTCTTT. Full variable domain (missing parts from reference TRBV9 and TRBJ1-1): DSGVTQTPKHLITATGQRVTLRCSPRSGDLSVYWYQQSLDQGLQFLIQYYNGEERAKGNILERFSAQQFPDLHSELNLSSLELGDSALYFCASSVLGDSGTEAFFGQGTRLTVV.

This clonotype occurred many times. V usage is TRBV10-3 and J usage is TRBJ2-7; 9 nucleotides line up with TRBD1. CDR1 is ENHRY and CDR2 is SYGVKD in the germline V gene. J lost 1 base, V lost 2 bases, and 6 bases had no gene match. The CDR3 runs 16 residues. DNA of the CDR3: TGTGCCATCAGTGAGCACCGGGACAGGGCTTCCTACGAGCAGTACTTC. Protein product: CAISEHRDRASYEQYF.

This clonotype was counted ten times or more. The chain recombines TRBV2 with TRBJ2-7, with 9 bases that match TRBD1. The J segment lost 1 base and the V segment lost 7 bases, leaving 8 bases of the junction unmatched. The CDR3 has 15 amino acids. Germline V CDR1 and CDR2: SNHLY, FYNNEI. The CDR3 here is CASTGRGQGSYEQYF. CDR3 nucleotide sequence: TGTGCCAGCACGGGCCGGGGACAGGGTTCCTACGAGCAGTACTTC.

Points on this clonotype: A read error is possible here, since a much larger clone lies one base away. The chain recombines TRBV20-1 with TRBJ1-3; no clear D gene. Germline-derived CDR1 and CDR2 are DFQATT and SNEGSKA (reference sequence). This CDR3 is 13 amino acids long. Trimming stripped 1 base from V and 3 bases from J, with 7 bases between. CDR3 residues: CSARVEVGNTIYF. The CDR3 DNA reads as TGCAGTGCTAGAGTAGAGGTTGGAAACACCATATATTTT.

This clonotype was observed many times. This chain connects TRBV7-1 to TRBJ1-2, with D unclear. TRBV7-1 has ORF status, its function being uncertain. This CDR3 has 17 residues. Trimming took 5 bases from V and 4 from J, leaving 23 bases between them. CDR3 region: CASSDNGHEGKTYGYTF. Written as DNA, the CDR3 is TGTGCCAGCAGCGATAATGGTCACGAGGGAAAGACCTATGGCTACACCTTC.

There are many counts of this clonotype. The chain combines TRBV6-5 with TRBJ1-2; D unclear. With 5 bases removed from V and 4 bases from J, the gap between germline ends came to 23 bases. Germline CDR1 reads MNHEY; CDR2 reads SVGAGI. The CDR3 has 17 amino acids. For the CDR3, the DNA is TGTGCCAGCAGTGTGCACGCCTCTATGCGAAAGACCTATGGCTACACCTTC. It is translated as CASSVHASMRKTYGYTF.

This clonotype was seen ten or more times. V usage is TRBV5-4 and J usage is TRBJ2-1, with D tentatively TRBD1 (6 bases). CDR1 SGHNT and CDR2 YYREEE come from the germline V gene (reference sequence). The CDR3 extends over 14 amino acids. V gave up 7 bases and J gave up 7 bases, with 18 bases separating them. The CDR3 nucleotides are TGTGCCAGCGGCCCGAACCCCACAGGGAATGAGCAGTTCTTC. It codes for CASGPNPTGNEQFF.

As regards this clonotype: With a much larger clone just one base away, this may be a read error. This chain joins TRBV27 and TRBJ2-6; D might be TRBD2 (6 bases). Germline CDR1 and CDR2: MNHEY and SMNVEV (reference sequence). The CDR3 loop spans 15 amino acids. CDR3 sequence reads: CTSKLAGNGANVLTF. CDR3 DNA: TGTACCAGCAAACTAGCAGGGAACGGGGCCAACGTCCTGACTTTC.

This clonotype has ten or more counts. The DNA for the CDR3 is TGCAGTGCTACCGGGACCGTTACCTACGAGCAGTACTTC. Translated: CSATGTVTYEQYF. V is TRBV20-1 and J is TRBJ2-7, with D perhaps being TRBD1 or TRBD2 (5 bases each). V was shortened by 4 bases and J by 2 bases, with 12 bases between the two germline ends. The V gene's germline CDR1 is DFQATT and CDR2 SNEGSKA (reference sequence). The CDR3 sequence is 13 residues long.

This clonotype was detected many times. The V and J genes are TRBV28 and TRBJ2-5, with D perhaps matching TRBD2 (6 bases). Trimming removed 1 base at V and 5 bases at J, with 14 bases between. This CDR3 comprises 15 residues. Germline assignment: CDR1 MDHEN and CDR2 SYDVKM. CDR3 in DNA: TGTGCCAGCAGTTTATTAGTTACTAGCCCTGAGACCCAGTACTTC. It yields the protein CASSLLVTSPETQYF.

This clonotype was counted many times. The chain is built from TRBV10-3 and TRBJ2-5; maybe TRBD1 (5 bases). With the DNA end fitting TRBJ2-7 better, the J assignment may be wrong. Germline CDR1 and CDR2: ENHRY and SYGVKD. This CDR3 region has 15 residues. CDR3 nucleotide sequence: TGTGCCATCAGTGAGCCGACAGAATGGCGCCTCGAGCAGTACTTC. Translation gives CAISEPTEWRLEQYF.

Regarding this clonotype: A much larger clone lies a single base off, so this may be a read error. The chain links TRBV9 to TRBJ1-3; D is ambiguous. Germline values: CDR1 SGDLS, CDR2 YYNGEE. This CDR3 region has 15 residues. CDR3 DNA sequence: TGTGCCAGCAGCACCGGACTGAACTCTGGAAACATCATATATTTT. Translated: CASSTGLNSGNIIYF.

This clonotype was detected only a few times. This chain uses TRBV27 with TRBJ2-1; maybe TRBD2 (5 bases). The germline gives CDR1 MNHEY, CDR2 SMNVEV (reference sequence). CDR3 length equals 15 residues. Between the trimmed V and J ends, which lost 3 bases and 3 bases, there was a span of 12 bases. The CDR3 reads CASSFAGVGYNEQFF. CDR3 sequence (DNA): TGTGCCAGCAGTTTCGCGGGTGTGGGCTACAATGAGCAGTTCTTC.

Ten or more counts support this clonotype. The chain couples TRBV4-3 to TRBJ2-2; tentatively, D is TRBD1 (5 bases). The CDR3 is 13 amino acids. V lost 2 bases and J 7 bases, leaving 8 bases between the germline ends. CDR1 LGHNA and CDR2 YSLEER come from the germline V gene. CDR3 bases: TGCGCCAGCAGCCAAAATACAGGCGGGGAGCTGTTTTTT. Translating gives CASSQNTGGELFF.